The 15 T cell receptor beta chains given below trace back to one sample, sequenced in a study of CD8+CD57+ T cells in acquired aplastic anemia. For CDR3 and TCR beta VDJ profiling, genomic DNA was the template used. TCRdb ran MiXCR on the reads and lists one entry per CDR3 protein. The sample has about 64,000 distinct CDR3 sequences; about 50% are singletons. Sequencing was done on a sample of sorted CD4+, CD8+, or CD8+CD57+ T cells (not recorded which) from PBMCs. These receptors came from a human donor in good health, serving as a control.

V and J are TRBV10-3 and TRBJ2-2; TRBD1 might be the D (6 bases). This CDR3 region has 13 residues. Germline CDR1 and CDR2: ENHRY and SYGVKD. Between the trimmed V and J ends, which lost 4 bases and 6 bases, there was a span of 9 bases. For the CDR3, the DNA is TGTGCCATCAGTGGGACAGAATCCGGGGAGCTGTTTTTT. Protein sequence: CAISGTESGELFF.

This chain connects TRBV11-2 to TRBJ2-3; a possible D gene is TRBD1 (5 bases). V was shortened by 2 bases and J by 1 base, with 13 bases between the two germline ends. The CDR3 covers 16 residues. Per germline, CDR1 SGHAT and CDR2 FQNNGV. The CDR3 sequence is CASSLSGHLGTDTQYF. The DNA of the CDR3 is TGTGCCAGCAGCTTATCCGGACACTTAGGCACAGATACGCAGTATTTT.

This clonotype came up many times. This chain links TRBV19 with TRBJ2-5, with D possibly being TRBD1 (5 bases). V dropped 2 bases and J dropped 5 bases, with 15 bases sitting between them. The CDR3 totals 15 residues. Germline CDR1 reads LNHDA; CDR2 reads SQIVND (reference sequence). CDR3 residues: CASSISGQGWETQYF. The CDR3 region has the DNA TGTGCCAGTAGTATAAGTGGGCAGGGATGGGAGACCCAGTACTTC.

This chain connects TRBV19 to TRBJ2-7; unclear D gene. V lost 6 bases and J lost 5, with 11 bases in between. There are 12 residues in the CDR3. Germline CDR1 LNHDA, CDR2 SQIVND (reference sequence). The CDR3 DNA follows: TGTGCCAGTAGAACCGAGGCCCACGAGCAGTACTTC. Protein sequence: CASRTEAHEQYF.

The chain couples TRBV19 to TRBJ2-7, with 7 bases that match TRBD2. J was trimmed by 2 bases and V by 4 bases; bases with no gene match: 5. The CDR3 consists of 14 residues. Germline loops: CDR1 LNHDA, CDR2 SQIVND (reference sequence). CDR3 nucleotides: TGTGCCAGTAGTAGGAGCGGGATGCCCTACGAGCAGTACTTC. This translates into CASSRSGMPYEQYF.

This clonotype was seen only a few times. The rearrangement uses TRBV20-1 and TRBJ1-2; D gene unclear. Trimming took 3 bases from V and 4 from J, leaving 6 bases between them. Per germline, CDR1 DFQATT and CDR2 SNEGSKA (reference sequence). The CDR3 is 11 residues long. The CDR3: CSASTVYGYTF. CDR3 in DNA: TGCAGTGCTAGCACAGTCTATGGCTACACCTTC.

The chain links TRBV27 to TRBJ1-1, with no clear D. The CDR3 consists of 13 residues. Germline V gene data show CDR1 as MNHEY and CDR2 as SMNVEV (reference sequence). Deletions cut 4 bases from V and 1 base from J, with 7 bases between. The CDR3 protein is CASSWSGNTEAFF. For the CDR3, the DNA is TGTGCCAGCAGTTGGAGTGGGAACACTGAAGCTTTCTTT.

The gene calls are TRBV7-9 and TRBJ1-1, with D unclear. CDR1 and CDR2 from the germline V gene are SEHNR and FQNEAQ (reference sequence). This CDR3 is 13 amino acids long. With 5 bases removed from V and 7 bases from J, the gap between germline ends came to 14 bases. The CDR3 reads CASSRSAPLEAFF. The CDR3 nucleotides are TGTGCCAGCAGCCGGAGTGCCCCCCTTGAAGCTTTCTTT. The entire variable domain, with the rest obtained from reference TRBV7-9 and TRBJ1-1, is as follows: DTGVSQNPRHKITKRGQNVTFRCDPISEHNRLYWYRQTLGQGPEFLTYFQNEAQLEKSRLLSDRFSAERPKGSFSTLEIQRTEQGDSAMYLCASSRSAPLEAFFGQGTRLTVV.

The chain carries TRBV29-1 and TRBJ1-2; D is perhaps TRBD1 (5 bases). This CDR3 comprises 12 residues. Trimming left V 3 bases short and J 3 bases short, with 8 bases between. Germline CDR1 reads SQVTM; CDR2 reads ANQGSEA. In DNA form, the CDR3 reads TGCAGCGTTGAGGACACCTACTATGGCTACACCTTC. Its translation is CSVEDTYYGYTF.

The V call is TRBV7-2, the J call TRBJ2-5; D not resolved. CDR3 length: 14 residues. CDR1 is SGHTA and CDR2 is FQGNSA in the germline V gene. V lost 4 bases and J lost 0, with 9 bases in between. In nucleotides, the CDR3 is TGTGCCAGCAGCTCCGAAGGATACCAAGAGACCCAGTACTTC. Protein sequence: CASSSEGYQETQYF.

To note about this clonotype: The junction and the germline gene differ at one end; a read error may be behind it. J is TRBJ2-7 and V is TRBV9; 10 nucleotides line up with TRBD2. The germline gives CDR1 SGDLS, CDR2 YYNGEE. The CDR3 is 13 residues long. The CDR3 protein is CASGVAGGHEQYF. CDR3 sequence (DNA): TGTGCCAGCGGCGTAGCGGGGGGCCACGAGCAGTACTTC.

This clonotype was recorded at least ten times. The CDR3 is CSAAREWGTDTQYF. The CDR3 DNA reads TGCAGTGCTGCGCGGGAGTGGGGGACGGATACGCAGTATTTT. This chain links TRBV20-1 with TRBJ2-3; 7 bases are shared with TRBD2. With V trimmed by 5 bases and J by 6 bases, 11 bases remained unmatched. Germline lookup yields CDR1 DFQATT and CDR2 SNEGSKA (reference sequence). This CDR3 region has 14 residues.

Notes on this clonotype: A much bigger clone sits one base away, suggesting this may be a read error. The rearrangement links TRBV11-3 to TRBJ2-2, with D possibly TRBD1 on 6 matching bases. The CDR3 has 15 residues. Trimming cost V 5 bases and J 4 bases, with 14 bases left between them. CDR1 SGHNT and CDR2 YENEEA come from the germline V gene. Written as DNA, the CDR3 is TGTGCCAGCAGCAGCAGGGGTAACACCACCGGGGAGCTGTTTTTT. This translates into CASSSRGNTTGELFF.

In this sample, this clonotype turned up a few times. This sequence joins TRBV29-1 and TRBJ2-7; D tentatively fits TRBD1 or TRBD2 (5 bases each). This CDR3 comprises 12 residues. Germline loops: CDR1 SQVTM, CDR2 ANQGSEA. Between the trimmed V and J ends, which lost 3 bases and 7 bases, there was a span of 13 bases. CDR3 DNA: TGCAGCGTTGACGGGGCCGAGAGGGAGCAGTACGTC. It yields the protein CSVDGAEREQYV.

The chain uses TRBV2 and TRBJ1-1; 9 nucleotides line up with TRBD1. This CDR3 contains 15 residues. Trimming took 7 bases from V and 3 from J; bases not matched to a gene: 9. From germline, CDR1 is SNHLY and CDR2 FYNNEI. This CDR3 is CASISLRQGDTEAFF. For the CDR3, the DNA is TGTGCCAGCATATCCCTGAGACAGGGGGACACTGAAGCTTTCTTT. Full variable domain (missing parts from reference TRBV2 and TRBJ1-1): EPEVTQTPSHQVTQMGQEVILRCVPISNHLYFYWYRQILGQKVEFLVSFYNNEISEKSEIFDDQFSVERPDGSNFTLKIRSTKLEDSAMYFCASISLRQGDTEAFFGQGTRLTVV.